The clone carrying this T cell receptor (beta chain) was detected a few times. One end of the junction does not line up with germline, which may come from a read error. Primers: 60 Vbeta forward and 13 Jbeta reverse. Clones were read by immunoSEQ multiplex PCR, and TCRdb kept only the in-frame ones, dropping some. The data contain about 82,000 clones, around 73% of them singletons. This sample is drawn from a study of cytomegalovirus exposure and HLA in healthy donors. There are 16 residues in the CDR3. Germline CDR1 reads SGHNT; CDR2 reads YYREEE (reference sequence). The source is a man aged 50 to 60 in good health and CMV-seronegative. Sequenced input: PBMCs. The chain has TRBV5-4 and TRBJ2-2, with 9 bases matching TRBD2. The CDR3 is CASSQDWGLAPGELFF. CDR3 sequence (DNA): TGCGCCAGCAGCCAAGATTGGGGACTAGCACCCGGGGAGCTGTTTTTT.